This T cell receptor (beta chain) was profiled in a study of T cells in Graves' hyperthyroidism and ophthalmopathy. Overall study findings and caveats: Ophthalmopathy, which appeared later, was predicted by the model a median roughly 6.6 months before onset.

Regions amplified from RNA transcripts were the TCR beta CDR3 regions. RT-PCR in the first round (using the HTBI primer set) targeted the TCR CDR3. Via MiXCR, TCRdb re-called the multiplex PCR reads, giving one row per CDR3 protein. The profile covers fewer than 750,000 distinct CDR3 sequences, with under 15% appearing a single time and 3.5% to 4.5% taken by the ten largest. Unmatched junction bases numbered 9, after V lost 5 bases and J lost 6 bases. CDR1 is MNHEY and CDR2 is SVGAGI in the germline V gene. This CDR3 is built from 14 residues. Details on this clonotype: What it binds is unknown.

The sequencing sample was made of blood. The TCR originated in a woman aged 40 to 50 with Graves' ophthalmopathy. J is TRBJ2-7 and V is TRBV6-5; 8 bases agree with TRBD1. The CDR3 protein is CASSNPGQGSEQYF. The CDR3 DNA reads TGTGCCAGCAGTAACCCCGGACAGGGTTCCGAGCAGTACTTC.